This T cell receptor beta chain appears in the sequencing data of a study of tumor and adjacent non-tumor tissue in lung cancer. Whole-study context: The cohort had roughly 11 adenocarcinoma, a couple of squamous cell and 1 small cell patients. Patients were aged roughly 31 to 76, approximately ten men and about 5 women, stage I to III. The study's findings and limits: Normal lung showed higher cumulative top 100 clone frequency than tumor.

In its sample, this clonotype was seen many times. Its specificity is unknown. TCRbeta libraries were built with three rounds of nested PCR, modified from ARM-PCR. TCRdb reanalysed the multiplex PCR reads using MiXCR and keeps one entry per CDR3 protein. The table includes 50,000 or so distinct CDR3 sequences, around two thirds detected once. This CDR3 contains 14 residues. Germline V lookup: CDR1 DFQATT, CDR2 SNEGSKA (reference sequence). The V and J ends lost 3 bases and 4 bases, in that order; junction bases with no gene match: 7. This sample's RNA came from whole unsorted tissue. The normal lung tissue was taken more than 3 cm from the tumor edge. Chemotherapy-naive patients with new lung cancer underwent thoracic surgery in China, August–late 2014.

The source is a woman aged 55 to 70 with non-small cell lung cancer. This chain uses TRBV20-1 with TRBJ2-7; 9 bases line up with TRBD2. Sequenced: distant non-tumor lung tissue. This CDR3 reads CSARPLAGAYEQYF. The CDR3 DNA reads TGCAGTGCTAGGCCATTAGCGGGAGCATACGAGCAGTACTTC.